The clone carrying this T cell receptor (beta chain) was detected only a few times. Its antigen remains unknown. The record originates from a study of response to subunit inactivated influenza vaccine. Findings and caveats of the study: Seasonal influenza vaccination, on each occasion, was suggested by the authors to recruit few new T cells.

V was clipped by 4 bases and J by 6 bases, with 22 bases between them. The CDR3 covers 16 residues. Germline V gene data show CDR1 as LGHNA and CDR2 as YSLEER. Each CDR3 protein gets one entry after TCRdb re-called the RT-PCR reads with MiXCR. The sample has some 500,000 distinct CDR3 sequences; around 25% are singletons. The sequences come from CD4+ T cells sorted from PBMCs, collected approximately 5 days after vaccination. This rearrangement joins TRBV4-3 to TRBJ2-7, with D perhaps matching TRBD2 (5 bases). This clonotype was obtained from a man between 45 and 60 years old who received an inactivated influenza vaccine. CDR3 sequence (DNA): TGCGCCAGCAGCCTCAATCTCGACGGGGTTCGATGCGAGCAGTACTTC. Encoded protein: CASSLNLDGVRCEQYF.